This TCR beta chain was captured in a study of blood T cell repertoires in COVID-19. Study as a whole: Italy, Spain and the United States were the sources of the convalescent and acute COVID-19 samples.

TCRdb keeps only in-frame clones here, not all; method: immunoSEQ multiplex PCR. The table includes tens of thousands of clones, 85% to 90% detected once. CDR3 length: 15 amino acids. CDR1 MNHEY and CDR2 SVGEGT come from the germline V gene. V was pared by 0 bases and J by 2 bases, with 10 bases between. The sequence derives from a woman older than 75 with active COVID-19. Specimen: peripheral blood. The chain recombines TRBV6-2 or TRBV6-3 with TRBJ1-2; tentative D call: TRBD1 (6 bases). CDR3 amino acids: CASSYSWTANYGYTF. The CDR3 DNA is TGTGCCAGCAGTTACTCTTGGACAGCCAACTATGGCTACACCTTC.